This entry describes one T cell receptor (beta chain). These data are taken from a study of T cell changes during pregnancy in multiple sclerosis. Here immunoSEQ multiplex PCR was the method, and the copy in TCRdb shows in-frame clones only, minus some. The data contain some 120,000 clones, about 96% of them singletons. The V segment lost 2 bases and the J segment 11 bases; nucleotides outside the gene matches: 6. Germline V gene data show CDR1 as MGHRA and CDR2 as YSYEKL. This CDR3 contains 14 residues. This sequence joins TRBV4-1 and TRBJ1-5; 10 nucleotides agree with TRBD1. The input for sequencing was peripheral blood, taken after pregnancy. The receptor was isolated from a female donor with multiple sclerosis, enrolled in a pregnancy study. CDR3 bases: TGCGCCAGCAGCCAAAGACAGGGGGCTTCGTCCCAGCATTTT. This encodes CASSQRQGASSQHF.